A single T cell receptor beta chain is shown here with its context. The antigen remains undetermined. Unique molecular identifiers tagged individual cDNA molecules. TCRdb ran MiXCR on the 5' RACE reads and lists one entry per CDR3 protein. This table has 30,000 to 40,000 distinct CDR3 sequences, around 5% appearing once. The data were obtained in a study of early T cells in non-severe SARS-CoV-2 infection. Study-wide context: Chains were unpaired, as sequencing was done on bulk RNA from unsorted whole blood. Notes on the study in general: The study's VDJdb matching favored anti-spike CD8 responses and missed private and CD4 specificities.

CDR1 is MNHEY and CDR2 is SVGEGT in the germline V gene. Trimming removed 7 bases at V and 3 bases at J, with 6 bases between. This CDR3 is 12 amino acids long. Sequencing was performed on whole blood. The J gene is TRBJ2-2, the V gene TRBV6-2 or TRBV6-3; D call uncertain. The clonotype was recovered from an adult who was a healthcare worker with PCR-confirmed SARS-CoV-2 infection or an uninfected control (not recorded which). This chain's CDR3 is CASTRHTGELFF. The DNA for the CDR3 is TGTGCCAGCACCCGTCACACCGGGGAGCTGTTTTTT.